These 21 T cell receptor beta chains came from one sample sequenced in a study of shared clonotypes between healthy human individuals. Method: immunoSEQ multiplex PCR; TCRdb's copy keeps in-frame clones and lacks some. This table has around 1.4 million clones, about 98.5% appearing once. The sequenced sample consisted of naive CD4+ T cells sorted from blood. The subset denotes: CD45RA+ positively selected. Every receptor here comes from a man younger than 45 in good health.

V and J are TRBV14 and TRBJ1-5; D unclear. The CDR3 contains 12 residues. Germline CDR1 reads SGHDN; CDR2 reads FVKESK. V lost 4 bases, J lost 2 bases, and 3 bases lay in between. CDR3 sequence reads: CASSRGNQPQHF. CDR3 DNA: TGTGCCAGCAGCCGCGGCAATCAGCCCCAGCATTTT.

The chain is built from TRBV5-4 and TRBJ1-2; 9 bases align to TRBD1. With V trimmed by 5 bases and J by 7 bases, 3 bases remained unmatched. The CDR3 covers 12 residues. Per germline, CDR1 SGHNT and CDR2 YYREEE (reference sequence). The CDR3 region is CASSWDRVGYTF. CDR3 nucleotides: TGTGCCAGCAGTTGGGACAGGGTTGGCTACACCTTC. The full variable domain, rest sourced from reference TRBV5-4 and TRBJ1-2, is ETGVTQSPTHLIKTRGQQVTLRCSSQSGHNTVSWYQQALGQGPQFIFQYYREEENGRGNFPPRFSGLQFPNYSSELNVNALELDDSALYLCASSWDRVGYTFGSGTRLTVV.

The chain links TRBV6-1 to TRBJ2-2, with D unclear. This CDR3 region has 14 residues. Trimming pared 2 bases from V and 3 bases from J, leaving 7 bases between. CDR1 is MNHNS, CDR2 SASEGT, per germline. The CDR3 reads CASSESVYTGELFF. DNA of the CDR3: TGTGCCAGCAGTGAAAGTGTTTACACCGGGGAGCTGTTTTTT.

The chain employs TRBV9 and TRBJ1-4, with TRBD1 as a possible D gene (5 bases). V was clipped by 4 bases and J by 0 bases, with 10 bases between them. This CDR3 region has 15 residues. CDR1 and CDR2 from the germline V gene are SGDLS and YYNGEE. This chain's CDR3 is CASSPDSATNEKLFF. CDR3 nucleotides: TGTGCCAGCAGCCCAGACAGCGCAACTAATGAAAAACTGTTTTTT.

The CDR3 bases are TGTGCCAGCAGTTTACGCTTGTTTGGTACTGAAGCTTTCTTT. This encodes CASSLRLFGTEAFF. V and J are TRBV27 and TRBJ1-1, with D hard to call. Germline V lookup: CDR1 MNHEY, CDR2 SMNVEV (reference sequence). Trimming left V 2 bases short and J 5 bases short, with 12 bases between. The CDR3 is 14 residues long.

This rearrangement joins TRBV4-1 to TRBJ2-7; D unresolved. CDR1 and CDR2 (germline): MGHRA, YSYEKL. Trimming took 1 base from V and 7 from J, leaving 20 bases between them. The CDR3 spans 16 residues. CDR3 nucleotides: TGCGCCAGCAGCCAAGGATCTCGCGTGGAGTTGGGGGAGCAGTACTTC. Its protein is CASSQGSRVELGEQYF.

The chain uses TRBV28 and TRBJ1-5; TRBD1 matches 10 bases. With V trimmed by 4 bases and J by 1 base, 13 bases remained unmatched. This CDR3 comprises 19 residues. Germline CDR1 and CDR2: MDHEN and SYDVKM. CDR3 DNA: TGTGCCAGCAGTTCAACCGCGACAGGGGGCTGGGGGAGCAATCAGCCCCAGCATTTT. Amino acid sequence: CASSSTATGGWGSNQPQHF.

The V call is TRBV7-2, the J call TRBJ2-7; D is unresolved. Germline values: CDR1 SGHTA, CDR2 FQGNSA. The ends were cut back, 1 base at V and 9 bases at J, with 10 bases in the middle. The CDR3 has 12 residues. DNA of the CDR3: TGTGCCAGCAGCTTAGAACGTGCTAGGCAGTACTTC. Protein: CASSLERARQYF.

V usage is TRBV5-1 and J usage is TRBJ2-7; 7 bases are a match to TRBD2. Losses at the gene ends were 4 bases for V and 4 bases for J; bases not matched to a gene: 11. Germline values: CDR1 SGHRS, CDR2 YFSETQ. The CDR3 is made up of 15 amino acids. The CDR3 sequence: CASSRGTIAGYEQYF. The CDR3 coding sequence is TGCGCCAGCAGCCGAGGGACTATCGCGGGTTACGAGCAGTACTTC.

As DNA, the CDR3 is TGTGCCAGCAGTACCAGGGTGGCCGGGGAGCTGTTTTTT. Amino acid sequence: CASSTRVAGELFF. The chain uses TRBV7-6 and TRBJ2-2; tentatively, D is TRBD1 (5 bases). Germline loops: CDR1 SGHVS, CDR2 FNYEAQ. Trimming removed 6 bases at V and 6 bases at J, with 11 bases between. This CDR3 is 13 amino acids long.

The chain joins TRBV6-5 to TRBJ1-1; D gene uncertain. CDR3 length: 13 amino acids. The germline gives CDR1 MNHEY, CDR2 SVGAGI. V lost 6 bases and J 5 bases, leaving 13 bases between the germline ends. CDR3 sequence: CASRTASETEAFF. CDR3 in DNA: TGTGCCAGCAGAACCGCGTCGGAAACTGAAGCTTTCTTT.

This chain links TRBV7-6 with TRBJ2-3, with 12 positions matching TRBD2. V lost 5 bases, J lost 5 bases, and 5 bases stayed unmatched. This CDR3 spans 15 amino acids. Germline CDR1 is SGHVS and CDR2 is FNYEAQ. The CDR3 loop is CASSRVGLAGDTQYF. CDR3 in DNA: TGTGCCAGCAGCCGCGTGGGACTAGCGGGAGATACGCAGTATTTT. Filled out from reference TRBV7-6 and TRBJ2-3, the complete variable domain reads GAGVSQSPRYKVTKRGQDVALRCDPISGHVSLYWYRQALGQGPEFLTYFNYEAQQDKSGLPNDRFSAERPEGSISTLTIQRTEQRDSAMYRCASSRVGLAGDTQYFGPGTRLTVL.

V and J are TRBV5-1 and TRBJ2-7; D not certain. The CDR3 runs to 13 residues. Germline V gene sequence: CDR1 SGHRS, CDR2 YFSETQ. V gave up 0 bases and J gave up 6 bases, with 10 bases separating them. CDR3: CASSLEPMGEQYF. The CDR3 DNA reads TGCGCCAGCAGCTTGGAACCGATGGGCGAGCAGTACTTC.

V is TRBV6-6 and J is TRBJ2-7, with unresolved D. Trimming stripped 2 bases from V and 3 bases from J, with 5 bases between. Germline CDR1 and CDR2: MNHNY and SVGAGI (reference sequence). The CDR3 runs 12 residues. CDR3 nucleotides: TGTGCCAGCAGTTACGAACGCTACGAGCAGTACTTC. The encoded protein is CASSYERYEQYF.

This clone was counted a single time. V and J are TRBV7-9 and TRBJ2-3, with a possible D match to TRBD2 (6 bases). This CDR3 is 15 amino acids long. The V gene's germline CDR1 is SEHNR and CDR2 FQNEAQ (reference sequence). Trimming stripped 4 bases from V and 3 bases from J, with 14 bases between. The CDR3 nucleotides are TGTGCCAGCAGCTATACGGGACTTTCTACAGATACGCAGTATTTT. Translating gives CASSYTGLSTDTQYF. Using reference TRBV7-9 and TRBJ2-3 for the parts outside the CDR3, the full variable domain is DTGVSQNPRHKITKRGQNVTFRCDPISEHNRLYWYRQTLGQGPEFLTYFQNEAQLEKSRLLSDRFSAERPKGSFSTLEIQRTEQGDSAMYLCASSYTGLSTDTQYFGPGTRLTVL.

This chain connects TRBV19 to TRBJ1-1; 7 bases agree with TRBD1. With 3 bases clipped from V and 1 base from J, the junction kept 5 bases outside the gene matches. Germline lookup yields CDR1 LNHDA and CDR2 SQIVND (reference sequence). The CDR3 length is 15 residues. CDR3 protein: CASSIGAGGNTEAFF. The CDR3, as DNA: TGTGCCAGTAGTATTGGAGCAGGGGGGAACACTGAAGCTTTCTTT. Drawing the rest from reference TRBV19 and TRBJ1-1, the complete variable domain is DGGITQSPKYLFRKEGQNVTLSCEQNLNHDAMYWYRQDPGQGLRLIYYSQIVNDFQKGDIAEGYSVSREKKESFPLTVTSAQKNPTAFYLCASSIGAGGNTEAFFGQGTRLTVV.

This clone was seen a single time. Other nucleotide sequences from this sample produce the same CDR3. V usage is TRBV18 and J usage is TRBJ2-6, with D hard to call. This CDR3 comprises 15 residues. V lost 1 base, J lost 0 bases, and 4 bases lay in between. Germline assignment: CDR1 KGHSH and CDR2 LQKENI. The CDR3, as DNA: TGTGCCAGCTCACCACAGGGCTCTGGGGCCAACGTCCTGACTTTC. Protein sequence: CASSPQGSGANVLTF.

The CDR3 region is CASSRLAGFNEQFF. The CDR3 nucleotides are TGTGCCAGCAGCCGACTAGCGGGTTTCAATGAGCAGTTCTTC. The chain uses TRBV14 and TRBJ2-1, with TRBD2 matching 10 bases. Germline lookup yields CDR1 SGHDN and CDR2 FVKESK. Trimming took 4 bases from V and 6 from J; bases not matched to a gene: 3. The CDR3 length is 14 residues.

This chain links TRBV7-8 with TRBJ2-7, with TRBD2 matching 9 bases. CDR3 length: 16 residues. In germline, CDR1 is SGHVS, CDR2 FQNEAQ. The trim removed 1 base at V and 3 bases at J, leaving 7 bases unmatched. The CDR3 sequence: CASSLDIAGVSYEQYF. CDR3 nucleotide sequence: TGTGCCAGCAGCTTAGACATAGCGGGAGTAAGCTACGAGCAGTACTTC.

The genes are TRBV2 and TRBJ1-1, with D possibly TRBD1 on 5 matching bases. The germline CDR1 and CDR2 sequences are SNHLY and FYNNEI. This CDR3 is 12 amino acids long. Trimming removed 10 bases at V and 5 bases at J, with 14 bases between. CDR3 in amino acids: CATQWGITEAFF. The CDR3 region has the DNA TGTGCCACCCAGTGGGGGATAACTGAAGCTTTCTTT.

The chain has TRBV10-3 and TRBJ2-1; TRBD2 agrees at 11 bases. Germline CDR1 and CDR2: ENHRY and SYGVKD. Losses at the gene ends were 6 bases for V and 7 bases for J; bases not matched to a gene: 8. The CDR3 is 15 amino acids. The DNA for the CDR3 is TGTGCCATCAGCTTCCTAGCGGGAGGTTGGAATGAGCAGTTCTTC. Protein product: CAISFLAGGWNEQFF.